Sequencing of this TCR beta chain was carried out in a study of blood T cell repertoires in COVID-19. Study processing details: Researchers report that nucleated cell counts were estimated from reference gene primer amplification. TCRdb's table, derived via immunoSEQ multiplex PCR, lists solely in-frame clones and lacks some. Clone size and the V and J calls come from that table; the DNA yielded D and trimming. Of 200,000 to 250,000 clones listed, roughly 82% are singletons. This CDR3 contains 15 residues. The V gene's germline CDR1 is SGDLS and CDR2 YYNGEE. The germline V and J ends were trimmed by 5 bases and 4 bases, with 15 bases remaining between them.

Sequencing was performed on peripheral blood. V is TRBV9 and J is TRBJ1-4, with a weak D call TRBD1 (6 bases). The sequence came from a man older than 75 with acute or convalescent COVID-19. In nucleotides, the CDR3 is TGTGCCAGCAGAACTCAGGGGCCCAATAATGAAAAACTGTTTTTT. This gives the protein CASRTQGPNNEKLFF.